The 14 T cell receptor beta chains given below trace back to one sample, sequenced in a study of beta chain features in type 1 diabetes. Expressed TCRB transcripts were sequenced, since all the RNA that had been isolated was reverse transcribed. Measured with immunoSEQ multiplex PCR; TCRdb has only the in-frame clones, and not every one. Here the sample spans some 360,000 clones, around 20% being singletons. The sequenced sample was naive CD4+ T cells from blood. All receptors come from a young woman in good health.

This clone was recorded a few times. The V call is TRBV29-1, the J call TRBJ2-7; 11 bases agree with TRBD1. The CDR3 has 13 residues. The germline V gene has CDR1 SQVTM and CDR2 ANQGSEA. V trimming: 7 bases; J trimming: 2 bases; junction bases outside the gene matches: 4. As DNA, the CDR3 is TGCAGCGCCCGGACAGGGGGCGCCTACGAGCAGTACTTC. It encodes CSARTGGAYEQYF.

The J gene is TRBJ2-7, the V gene TRBV6-4; unclear D gene. The V gene lost 10 bases and the J gene lost 2 bases, with 6 bases spanning the gap. CDR3 length: 10 amino acids. The germline gives CDR1 MRHNA, CDR2 SNTAGT. The CDR3 region has the DNA TGTGCCACCAATCCCTACGAGCAGTACTTC. Encoded protein: CATNPYEQYF.

This clone was detected a few times. The chain employs TRBV5-6 and TRBJ2-1; no definite D call. The CDR3 contains 14 residues. Trimming took 4 bases from V and 0 from J, leaving 8 bases between them. Germline V CDR1 and CDR2: SGHDT, YYEEEE. In DNA form, the CDR3 reads TGTGCCAGCAGCGTAGTGCCCTCCTACAATGAGCAGTTCTTC. Translating it yields CASSVVPSYNEQFF.

This clone came up a few times. CDR3 region: CASTRGTGGYEQYF. CDR3 coding DNA: TGTGCCAGCACCCGGGGGACAGGTGGATACGAGCAGTACTTC. The chain combines TRBV5-6 with TRBJ2-7; 8 bases agree with TRBD1. Germline V gives CDR1 SGHDT, CDR2 YYEEEE. The CDR3 length is 14 residues. V shed 6 bases, J shed 4 bases, and the junction held 9 bases outside the gene matches. Based on the CDR3 plus reference TRBV5-6 and TRBJ2-7, the full variable domain is DAGVTQSPTHLIKTRGQQVTLRCSPKSGHDTVSWYQQALGQGPQFIFQYYEEEERQRGNFPDRFSGHQFPNYSSELNVNALLLGDSALYLCASTRGTGGYEQYFGPGTRLTVT.

This chain uses TRBV12-5 with TRBJ1-5, with D perhaps TRBD1 (6 bases). The CDR3 totals 14 residues. The V and J ends lost 5 bases and 2 bases respectively, with 10 bases between them. Looked up from germline, CDR1 is LGHNT and CDR2 is FRNRAP. The CDR3 loop is CASGTGYGNQPQHF. Here the CDR3 DNA reads TGTGCTAGTGGTACAGGGTATGGCAATCAGCCCCAGCATTTT.

The V gene is TRBV15, the J gene TRBJ2-7; 9 bases line up with TRBD1. V lost 5 bases to trimming and J lost 3 bases; unmatched junction nucleotides: 8. Germline loops: CDR1 LNHNV, CDR2 YYDKDF (reference sequence). This CDR3 comprises 15 residues. The CDR3 coding sequence is TGTGCCACCAGCGACATCCGGGACAGGGACTACGAGCAGTACTTC. Its protein is CATSDIRDRDYEQYF.

The V gene is TRBV30, the J gene TRBJ2-3; D possibly corresponds to TRBD1 (6 bases). This CDR3 contains 12 residues. Germline CDR1 GTSNPN, CDR2 SVGIG (reference sequence). Trimming removed 7 bases from V and 4 bases from J, with 12 bases in between. The CDR3 DNA follows: TGTGCCTCCGGACAGACCTCAGATACGCAGTATTTT. Translation: CASGQTSDTQYF.

This clone was counted only a few times. The chain employs TRBV9 and TRBJ2-3, with 14 bases fitting TRBD2. In germline, CDR1 is SGDLS, CDR2 YYNGEE. V shed 3 bases and J 1 base; nucleotides not matched to a gene: 4. The CDR3 contains 17 residues. For the CDR3, the DNA is TGTGCCAGCAGCGAGACTAGCGGGGGGGCGGGCACAGATACGCAGTATTTT. Protein product: CASSETSGGAGTDTQYF.

Only a few counts were recorded for this clone. The CDR3 coding sequence is TGTGCCAGCAGCCCCGGGGGGACAACGAACACCGGGGAGCTGTTTTTT. The encoded protein is CASSPGGTTNTGELFF. This chain uses TRBV5-4 with TRBJ2-2, with D possibly matching TRBD2 (7 bases). V lost 4 bases to trimming and J lost 0 bases, with 13 bases between them. Germline V CDR1 and CDR2: SGHNT, YYREEE (reference sequence). This CDR3 region has 16 residues.

The CDR3, as DNA: TGCGCCAGCAGCTTAGGGGGTACACAGGTCGAGCAGTACTTC. Protein sequence: CASSLGGTQVEQYF. This chain uses TRBV5-1 with TRBJ2-7, with D tentatively TRBD1 (6 bases). V lost 2 bases and J lost 6, with 15 bases in between. Germline assignment: CDR1 SGHRS and CDR2 YFSETQ. The CDR3 is 14 amino acids.

The CDR3 loop is CAGGLAGYNEQFF. DNA of the CDR3: TGTGCCGGGGGACTAGCGGGGTACAATGAGCAGTTCTTC. V usage is TRBV6-1 and J usage is TRBJ2-1, with 13 bases fitting TRBD2. From germline, CDR1 is MNHNS and CDR2 SASEGT. Unmatched junction bases numbered 2, after V lost 11 bases and J lost 4 bases. This CDR3 spans 13 amino acids.

This clone was detected a few times. This sequence joins TRBV7-2 and TRBJ2-2; no reliable D call. The CDR3 runs to 14 residues. Trimming left V 5 bases short and J 6 bases short, with 13 bases between. Looked up from germline, CDR1 is SGHTA and CDR2 is FQGNSA. CDR3 in DNA: TGTGCCAGCAGCCTACTCCCCCTGTCCGGGGAGCTGTTTTTT. Its protein is CASSLLPLSGELFF. Drawing the rest from reference TRBV7-2 and TRBJ2-2, the complete variable domain is GAGVSQSPSNKVTEKGKDVELRCDPISGHTALYWYRQSLGQGLEFLIYFQGNSAPDKSGLPSDRFSAERTGGSVSTLTIQRTQQEDSAVYLCASSLLPLSGELFFGEGSRLTVL.

This clone was detected a few times. The chain joins TRBV11-2 to TRBJ2-7; 9 bases line up with TRBD2. Germline CDR1 is SGHAT and CDR2 is FQNNGV. Losses at the gene ends were 5 bases for V and 6 bases for J; bases not matched to a gene: 11. The CDR3 extends over 15 amino acids. The CDR3 DNA reads as TGTGCCAGCAGCCCCGTTGGGCGGGGGGGCTCCGAGCAGTACTTC. This codes for CASSPVGRGGSEQYF.

This chain joins TRBV27 and TRBJ2-1; D ambiguous. Looked up from germline, CDR1 is MNHEY and CDR2 is SMNVEV (reference sequence). This CDR3 spans 13 amino acids. Trimming took off 5 bases at V and 5 bases at J, with 10 bases between the two ends. CDR3 coding DNA: TGTGCCAGCAGTCCCCCGAGGAACAATGAGCAGTTCTTC. It is translated as CASSPPRNNEQFF.